The entry that follows covers one TCR beta chain sequence. What it binds is not known. V lost 5 bases to trimming and J lost 0 bases, with 7 bases between them. The V gene's germline CDR1 is SGHVS and CDR2 FQNEAQ. The CDR3 sequence is 13 residues long. PCR primers comprised 60 Vbeta and 13 Jbeta primers. Sequenced by immunoSEQ multiplex PCR; TCRdb stores in-frame clones only, minus some. The sample shows around 170,000 clones, about 78% of them seen only once. The sample is drawn from a study of cytomegalovirus exposure and HLA in healthy donors. Study findings and constraints: High sensitivity and specificity were reportedly achieved when the classifier diagnosed cytomegalovirus status. CMV serostatus was the only immune exposure information that was available.

The rearrangement joins TRBV7-8 to TRBJ1-2; D unclear. Sequencing was done on a sample of PBMCs. This TCR came from a man in his fifties or sixties in good health and CMV-seronegative. Here the CDR3 reads CASSPDTNYGYTF. CDR3 DNA sequence: TGTGCCAGCAGCCCAGATACTAACTATGGCTACACCTTC.